A selection of T cell receptor beta chains follows, all from one sample in a study of T cell changes during pregnancy in multiple sclerosis. The assay was immunoSEQ multiplex PCR, and TCRdb's table has in-frame clones only and misses some. The sample lists 50,000 or so clones, 92% occurring once. Sample: CD4+ T cells from peripheral blood mononuclear cells, taken after pregnancy. The receptors come from a female donor with multiple sclerosis, enrolled in a pregnancy study. Both conserved end residues are part of each CDR3. The D gene is left open where the match is weak. The size field is filled for only some rows; it gives once, few, many or a size class.

v_call	clone_size	cdr3_length	d_call	j_call	cdr3_nt	cdr3_aa
TRBV28	-	13	TRBD2	TRBJ2-5	TGTGCCAGCGCTAGCGGGAGGGCAGAGACCCAGTACTTC	CASASGRAETQYF
TRBV27	once	16	-	TRBJ2-1	TGTGCCAGCAGTTTATCCATCGGACTACCTTACAATGAGCAGTTCTTC	CASSLSIGLPYNEQFF
TRBV4-3	-	14	-	TRBJ2-3	TGCGCCAGCAGCCAAGTGACAGTAACAGATACGCAGTATTTT	CASSQVTVTDTQYF
TRBV30	once	14	-	TRBJ1-1	TGTGCCTGGAGTGTAGGACTGGATAACACTGAAGCTTTCTTT	CAWSVGLDNTEAFF
TRBV7-9	-	12	TRBD2	TRBJ2-1	TGTGCCAGCAGCTCTAGCGGGGTAGAGCAGTTCTTC	CASSSSGVEQFF
TRBV2	-	18	-	TRBJ1-6	TGTGCCAGCAGGACACAGCTTGCGGGGCGCAAAGATAATTCACCCCTCCACTTT	CASRTQLAGRKDNSPLHF
TRBV5-4	-	12	-	TRBJ2-7	TGTGCCAGCAGCTTGGATCACTACGAGCAGTACTTC	CASSLDHYEQYF
TRBV29-1	-	14	-	TRBJ1-1	TGCAGCGTTGCCAGGCCGGGGGTAAGGACTGAAGCTTTCTTT	CSVARPGVRTEAFF
TRBV6-6	-	13	-	TRBJ2-2	TGTGCCAGCAGCCCCAGAGGGACCGGGGAGCTGTTTTTT	CASSPRGTGELFF
TRBV7-8	-	17	-	TRBJ2-1	TGTGCCAGCAGCTTAGCGCGGTGGGGGGACAGAGACAATGAGCAGTTCTTC	CASSLARWGDRDNEQFF
TRBV28	-	12	-	TRBJ1-1	TGTGCCATCCGAGACTTGAACACTGAAGCTTTCTTT	CAIRDLNTEAFF
TRBV6-1	few	14	-	TRBJ2-4	TGTGCCAGCAGTGAAACGGGGAGTGTTAGCATTCAGTACTTC	CASSETGSVSIQYF
TRBV28	few	14	TRBD1	TRBJ1-1	TGTGCCAGCAGTTTGGGACAGAAGAACACTGAAGCTTTCTTT	CASSLGQKNTEAFF
TRBV9	-	13	-	TRBJ2-5	TGTGCCAGCAGCCACGTAGTACGAGAGACCCAGTACTTC	CASSHVVRETQYF
TRBV11-2	-	14	-	TRBJ2-7	TGTGCCAGCAGCTTGGGCGGGGTAGCCTACGAGCAGTACTTC	CASSLGGVAYEQYF
TRBV2	once	17	TRBD2	TRBJ2-1	TGTGCCAGCAGTGATCCCCTTCGGACTAGCGGGAGGTCTGAGCAGTTCTTC	CASSDPLRTSGRSEQFF
TRBV4-3	-	17	TRBD2	TRBJ2-1	TGCGCCAGCAGCCACCCCATAGCGGGGTACTCCTACAATGAGCAGTTCTTC	CASSHPIAGYSYNEQFF
TRBV5-1	few	14	-	TRBJ2-1	TGCGCCAGCGCCACCTCGACAGTTTACAATGAGCAGTTCTTC	CASATSTVYNEQFF
TRBV28	-	15	-	TRBJ2-2	TGTGCCAGCAGCCCAATGGGCGCGGGCACCGGGGAGCTGTTTTTT	CASSPMGAGTGELFF
TRBV4-2	-	14	TRBD1	TRBJ2-5	TGTGCCAGCAGTCGGGACAGGGGTGAAGAGACCCAGTACTTC	CASSRDRGEETQYF
TRBV9	-	15	TRBD2	TRBJ2-3	TGTGCCAGCAGCGTAGGAGGGACTAGCTTGGATACGCAGTATTTT	CASSVGGTSLDTQYF
TRBV19	-	16	-	TRBJ2-3	TGTGCCAGTAGTACTACAGGTGTGACACAAACAGATACGCAGTATTTT	CASSTTGVTQTDTQYF
TRBV16	-	16	-	TRBJ2-1	TGTGCCAGCAGCCAATATCGACTGCGCTCCTACAATGAGCAGTTCTTC	CASSQYRLRSYNEQFF
TRBV7-3	once	12	-	TRBJ1-1	TGTGCCAGCAGCAACACGAACACTGAAGCTTTCTTT	CASSNTNTEAFF
TRBV11-2	-	15	TRBD2	TRBJ2-3	TGTGCCAGCAGCCGACGGACTAGCGGGATGGATACGCAGTATTTT	CASSRRTSGMDTQYF
TRBV28	few	17	TRBD2	TRBJ2-1	TGTGCCAGCATGAGACTAGCGGGACCTGGGAGGGTTAATGAGCAGTTCTTC	CASMRLAGPGRVNEQFF
TRBV28	-	13	-	TRBJ1-2	TGTGCCAGCGGAGGCTTTGGAGGATATGGCTACACCTTC	CASGGFGGYGYTF
TRBV30	-	14	TRBD1	TRBJ2-3	TGTGCCTGCAAGCGGCGAGGGGGCCCAGATACGCAGTATTTT	CACKRRGGPDTQYF
TRBV7-9	-	15	TRBD1	TRBJ1-3	TGTGCCAGCAGTTTTACGACAGGGGCTGGAAACACCATATATTTT	CASSFTTGAGNTIYF
TRBV19	-	16	TRBD1	TRBJ1-3	TGTGCCAGTAGTGCGGACAGGTTAGGCTCTGGAAACACCATATATTTT	CASSADRLGSGNTIYF
TRBV11-2	-	15	-	TRBJ2-1	TGTGCCAGCAGCTTAAAAACTAGCTCCTACAATGAGCAGTTCTTC	CASSLKTSSYNEQFF
TRBV27	-	14	-	TRBJ2-7	TGTGCCAGCAGTTACTCATTCGGGACCTACGAGCAGTACTTC	CASSYSFGTYEQYF
TRBV7-6	-	18	-	TRBJ2-2	TGTGCCAGCAGCTTACTTGGGGCTCTTCAGGGTAACACCGGGGAGCTGTTTTTT	CASSLLGALQGNTGELFF
TRBV27	-	14	-	TRBJ1-6	TGTGCCAGCAGAGACCACAGAATTAATTCACCCCTCCACTTT	CASRDHRINSPLHF
TRBV5-8	-	16	TRBD1	TRBJ1-1	TGTGCCAGCAGACCTGGACAGGGTCATAGAAACACTGAAGCTTTCTTT	CASRPGQGHRNTEAFF
TRBV18	-	15	TRBD1	TRBJ2-7	TGTGCCAGCTCACCATTGGCAGGGGGCGGGGACGAGCAGTACTTC	CASSPLAGGGDEQYF
TRBV30	-	16	TRBD1	TRBJ1-3	TGTGCCTGGAGTGACAGGGGGCACTTGGCTGGAAACACCATATATTTT	CAWSDRGHLAGNTIYF